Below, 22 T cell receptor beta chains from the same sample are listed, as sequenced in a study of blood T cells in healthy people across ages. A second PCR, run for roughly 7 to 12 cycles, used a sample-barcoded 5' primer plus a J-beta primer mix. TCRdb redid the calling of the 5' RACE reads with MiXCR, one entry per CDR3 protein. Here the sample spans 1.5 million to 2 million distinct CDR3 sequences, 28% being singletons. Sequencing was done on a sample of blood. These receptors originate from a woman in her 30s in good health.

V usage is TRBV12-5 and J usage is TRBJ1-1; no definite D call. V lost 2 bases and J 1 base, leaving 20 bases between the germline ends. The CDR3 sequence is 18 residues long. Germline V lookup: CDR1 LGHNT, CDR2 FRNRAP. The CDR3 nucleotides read TGTGCTAGTGGTTTGACCCTCTCCACGGGAGGTAAGAACACTGAAGCTTTCTTT. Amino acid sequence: CASGLTLSTGGKNTEAFF.

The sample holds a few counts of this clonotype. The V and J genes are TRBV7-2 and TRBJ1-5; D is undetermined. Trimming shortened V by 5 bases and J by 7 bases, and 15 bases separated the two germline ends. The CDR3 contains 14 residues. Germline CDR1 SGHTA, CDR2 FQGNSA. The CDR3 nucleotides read TGTGCCAGCAGCCCGAAGCGGGCAGGCCAGCCCCAGCATTTT. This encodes CASSPKRAGQPQHF.

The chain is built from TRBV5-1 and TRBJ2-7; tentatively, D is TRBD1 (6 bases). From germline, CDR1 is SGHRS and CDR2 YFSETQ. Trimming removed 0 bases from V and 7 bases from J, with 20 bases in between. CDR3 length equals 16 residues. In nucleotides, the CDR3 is TGCGCCAGCAGCTTGGCTGCAGGGGTGGTGTACAATGAGCAGTACTTC. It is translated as CASSLAAGVVYNEQYF.

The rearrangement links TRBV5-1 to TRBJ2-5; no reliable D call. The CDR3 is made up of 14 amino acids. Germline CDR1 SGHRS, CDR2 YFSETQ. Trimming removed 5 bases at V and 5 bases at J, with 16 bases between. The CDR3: CASRLYIARETQYF. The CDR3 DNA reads TGCGCCAGCAGGCTCTACATAGCCAGGGAGACCCAGTACTTC.

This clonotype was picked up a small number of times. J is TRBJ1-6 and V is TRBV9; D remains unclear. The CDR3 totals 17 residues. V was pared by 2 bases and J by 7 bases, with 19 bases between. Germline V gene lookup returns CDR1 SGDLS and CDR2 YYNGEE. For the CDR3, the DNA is TGTGCCAGCAGCGTCCAACCCGCCCCGGCAGAGAATTCACCCCTCCACTTT. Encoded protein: CASSVQPAPAENSPLHF.

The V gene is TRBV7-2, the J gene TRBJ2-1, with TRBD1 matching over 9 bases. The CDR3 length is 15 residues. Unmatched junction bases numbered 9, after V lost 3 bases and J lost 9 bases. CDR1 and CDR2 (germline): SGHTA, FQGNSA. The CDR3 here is CTSSFGWTGAGEQFF. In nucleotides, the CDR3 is TGTACCAGCAGCTTTGGTTGGACAGGGGCGGGTGAGCAGTTCTTC.

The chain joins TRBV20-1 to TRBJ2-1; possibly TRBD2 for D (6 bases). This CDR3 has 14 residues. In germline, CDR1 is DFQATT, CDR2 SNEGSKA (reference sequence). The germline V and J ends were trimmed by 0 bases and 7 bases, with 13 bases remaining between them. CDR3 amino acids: CSAREPLARNEQFF. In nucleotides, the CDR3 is TGCAGTGCTAGAGAGCCTCTAGCGCGGAATGAGCAGTTCTTC.

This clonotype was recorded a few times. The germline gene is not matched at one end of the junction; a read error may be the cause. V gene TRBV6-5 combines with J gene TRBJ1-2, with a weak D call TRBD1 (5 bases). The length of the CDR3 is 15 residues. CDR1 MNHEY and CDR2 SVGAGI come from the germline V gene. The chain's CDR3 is CASSSRTWRDYGHTF. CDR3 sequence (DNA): TGTGCCAGCAGTAGCCGGACCTGGCGGGACTATGGCCACACCTTC.

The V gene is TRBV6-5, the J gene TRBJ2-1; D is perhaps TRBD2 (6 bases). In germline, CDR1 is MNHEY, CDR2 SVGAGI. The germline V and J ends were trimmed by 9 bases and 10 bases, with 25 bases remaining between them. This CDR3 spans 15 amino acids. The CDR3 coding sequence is TGTGCCAGTAGTCCTCCTAGCAGGAGGGCCGGAGAGCAGTTCTTC. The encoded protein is CASSPPSRRAGEQFF.

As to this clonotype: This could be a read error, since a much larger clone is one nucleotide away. CDR3 in amino acids: CASSVGTPKANVLTF. In nucleotides, the CDR3 is TGTGCCAGCAGCGTAGGGACACCTAAGGCCAACGTCCTGACTTTC. The chain links TRBV9 to TRBJ2-6, with a weak D call TRBD1 (5 bases). V gave up 0 bases and J gave up 6 bases, with 10 bases separating them. The germline gives CDR1 SGDLS, CDR2 YYNGEE. The CDR3 sequence is 15 residues long.

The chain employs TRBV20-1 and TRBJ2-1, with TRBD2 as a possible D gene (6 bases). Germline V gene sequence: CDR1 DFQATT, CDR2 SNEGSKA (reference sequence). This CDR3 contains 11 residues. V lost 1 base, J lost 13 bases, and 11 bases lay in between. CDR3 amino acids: CSARAGDAQFF. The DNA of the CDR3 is TGCAGTGCTAGAGCGGGAGACGCCCAGTTCTTC.

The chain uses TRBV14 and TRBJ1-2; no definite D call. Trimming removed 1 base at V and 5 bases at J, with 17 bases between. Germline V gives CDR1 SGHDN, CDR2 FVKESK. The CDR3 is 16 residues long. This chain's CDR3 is CASSQGSGRRGYGYTF. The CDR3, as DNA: TGTGCCAGCAGCCAAGGGAGCGGACGGCGAGGGTATGGCTACACCTTC.

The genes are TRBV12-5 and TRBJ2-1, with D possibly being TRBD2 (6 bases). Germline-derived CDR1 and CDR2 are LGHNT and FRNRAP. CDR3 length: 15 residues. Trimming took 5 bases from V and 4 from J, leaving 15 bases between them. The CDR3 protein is CASGPPGLAYNEQFF. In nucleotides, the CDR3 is TGTGCTAGTGGTCCCCCGGGACTGGCATACAATGAGCAGTTCTTC.

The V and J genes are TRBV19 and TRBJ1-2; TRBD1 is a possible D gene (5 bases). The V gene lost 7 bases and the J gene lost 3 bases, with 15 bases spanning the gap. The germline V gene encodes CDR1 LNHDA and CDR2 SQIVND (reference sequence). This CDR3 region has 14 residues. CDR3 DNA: TGTGCCAGTACCTCCACAGGTCCGGACTATGGCTACACCTTC. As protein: CASTSTGPDYGYTF.

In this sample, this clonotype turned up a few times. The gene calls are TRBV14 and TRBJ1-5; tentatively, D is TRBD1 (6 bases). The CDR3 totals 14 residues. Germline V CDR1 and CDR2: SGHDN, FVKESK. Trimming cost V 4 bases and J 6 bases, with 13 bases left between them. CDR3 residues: CASSPRGVGQPQHF. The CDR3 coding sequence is TGTGCCAGCAGCCCCAGGGGTGTAGGTCAGCCCCAGCATTTT. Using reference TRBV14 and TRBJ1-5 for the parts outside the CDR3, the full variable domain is EAGVTQFPSHSVIEKGQTVTLRCDPISGHDNLYWYRRVMGKEIKFLLHFVKESKQDESGMPNNRFLAERTGGTYSTLKVQPAELEDSGVYFCASSPRGVGQPQHFGDGTRLSIL.

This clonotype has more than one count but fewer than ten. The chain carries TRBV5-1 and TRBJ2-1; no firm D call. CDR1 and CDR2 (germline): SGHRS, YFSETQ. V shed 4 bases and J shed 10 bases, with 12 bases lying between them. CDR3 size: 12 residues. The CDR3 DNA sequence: TGCGCCAGCAGCGGGGATCCGGGCGAGCAGTTCTTC. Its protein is CASSGDPGEQFF.

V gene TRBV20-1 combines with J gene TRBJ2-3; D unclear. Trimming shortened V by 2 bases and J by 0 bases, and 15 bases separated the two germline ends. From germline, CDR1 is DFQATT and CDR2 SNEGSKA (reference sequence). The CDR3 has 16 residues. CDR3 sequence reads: CSARSPPWSSTDTQYF. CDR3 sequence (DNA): TGCAGTGCTAGATCGCCCCCCTGGAGCAGCACAGATACGCAGTATTTT.

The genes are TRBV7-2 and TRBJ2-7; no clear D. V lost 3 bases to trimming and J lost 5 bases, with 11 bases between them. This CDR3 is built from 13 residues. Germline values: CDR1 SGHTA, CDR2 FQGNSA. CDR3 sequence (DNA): TGTGCCAGCAGCTTTTCAGAGGCCCACGAGCAGTACTTC. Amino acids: CASSFSEAHEQYF.

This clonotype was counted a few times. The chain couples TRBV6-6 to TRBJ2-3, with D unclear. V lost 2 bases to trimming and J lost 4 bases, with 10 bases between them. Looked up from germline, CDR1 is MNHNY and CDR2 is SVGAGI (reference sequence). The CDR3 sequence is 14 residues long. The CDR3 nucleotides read TGTGCCAGCAGTTACACCTGGACGCCAGATACGCAGTATTTT. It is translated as CASSYTWTPDTQYF.

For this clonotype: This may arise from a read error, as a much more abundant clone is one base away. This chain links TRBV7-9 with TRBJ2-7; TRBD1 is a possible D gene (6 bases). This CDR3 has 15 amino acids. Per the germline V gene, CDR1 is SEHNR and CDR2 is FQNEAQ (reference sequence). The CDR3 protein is CAGSPKGHLQNEQYF. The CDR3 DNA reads TGTGCCGGCAGCCCGAAGGGACACCTCCAGAACGAGCAGTACTTC. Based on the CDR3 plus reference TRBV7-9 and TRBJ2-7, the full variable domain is DTGVSQNPRHKITKRGQNVTFRCDPISEHNRLYWYRQTLGQGPEFLTYFQNEAQLEKSRLLSDRFSAERPKGSFSTLEIQRTEQGDSAMYLCAGSPKGHLQNEQYFGPGTRLTVT.

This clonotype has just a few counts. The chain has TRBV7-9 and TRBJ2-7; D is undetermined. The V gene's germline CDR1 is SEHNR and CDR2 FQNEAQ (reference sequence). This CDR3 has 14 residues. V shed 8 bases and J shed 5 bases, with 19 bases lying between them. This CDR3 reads CASSPSSLVHEQYF. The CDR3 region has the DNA TGTGCCAGCTCCCCGAGCAGCCTGGTCCACGAGCAGTACTTC.

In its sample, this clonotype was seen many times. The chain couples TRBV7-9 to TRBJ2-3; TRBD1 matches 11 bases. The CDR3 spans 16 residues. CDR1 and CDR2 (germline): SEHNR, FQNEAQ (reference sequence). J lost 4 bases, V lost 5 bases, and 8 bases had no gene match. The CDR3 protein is CASSLRTGGGADTQYF. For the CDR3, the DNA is TGTGCCAGCAGCCTGCGGACAGGGGGCGGAGCAGATACGCAGTATTTT. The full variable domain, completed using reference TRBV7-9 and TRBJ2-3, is DTGVSQNPRHKITKRGQNVTFRCDPISEHNRLYWYRQTLGQGPEFLTYFQNEAQLEKSRLLSDRFSAERPKGSFSTLEIQRTEQGDSAMYLCASSLRTGGGADTQYFGPGTRLTVL.